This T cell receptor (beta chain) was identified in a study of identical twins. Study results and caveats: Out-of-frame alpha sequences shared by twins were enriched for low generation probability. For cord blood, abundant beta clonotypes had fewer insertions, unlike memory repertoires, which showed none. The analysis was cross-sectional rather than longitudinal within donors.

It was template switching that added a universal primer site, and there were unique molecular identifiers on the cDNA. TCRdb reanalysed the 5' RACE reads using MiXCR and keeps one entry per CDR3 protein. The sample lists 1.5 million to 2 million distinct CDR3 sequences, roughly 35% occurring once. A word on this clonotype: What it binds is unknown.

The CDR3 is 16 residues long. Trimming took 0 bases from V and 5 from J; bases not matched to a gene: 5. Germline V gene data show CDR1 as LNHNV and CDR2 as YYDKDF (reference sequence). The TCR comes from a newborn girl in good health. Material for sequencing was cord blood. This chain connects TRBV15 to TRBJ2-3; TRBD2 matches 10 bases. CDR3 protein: CATSRDASGGEDTQYF. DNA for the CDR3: TGTGCCACCAGCAGAGATGCAAGCGGGGGGGAAGATACGCAGTATTTT.